These 31 T cell receptor beta chains came from one sample sequenced in a study of Graves' ophthalmopathy and Graves' hyperthyroidism (dated by TCRdb to the late 2010s). The sequencer listed for this sample is Illumina HiSeq 2000. TCR beta CDR3 regions were amplified from RNA transcripts for repertoire sequencing. The first round of RT-PCR was done with HTBI primers and the Qiagen OneStep RT-PCR kit, and was followed by a second round of multiplex PCR, then size selection and purification. The public reads were reanalyzed by TCRdb: fastp trimming at Q25, MiXCR alignment, in-frame beta chains only. One record per CDR3 amino acid sequence lists the most common genes and DNA. The sample table holds approximately 500,000 distinct CDR3 sequences, of which roughly 14% were seen once. The top ten hold over 8% of the sample. Sequenced input: blood. These receptors were obtained from a woman aged 25 to 39 with Graves' ophthalmopathy. Donor details come from another sample of the same person, matched by shared clones.

This clonotype was seen repeatedly, ten times or more. This chain uses TRBV20-1 with TRBJ2-7; D call uncertain. The CDR3 has 12 amino acids. Deletions cut 5 bases from V and 7 bases from J, with 15 bases between. Germline CDR1 is DFQATT and CDR2 is SNEGSKA (reference sequence). The chain's CDR3 is CSARPAGVEQYF. The CDR3 region has the DNA TGCAGTGCTCGCCCAGCTGGCGTTGAGCAGTACTTC.

This clonotype occurred many times. The V and J genes are TRBV20-1 and TRBJ1-1; 7 bases fit TRBD1. The V segment lost 1 base and the J segment 0 bases; nucleotides outside the gene matches: 8. The CDR3 runs 16 residues. CDR1 DFQATT and CDR2 SNEGSKA come from the germline V gene (reference sequence). The CDR3 is CSARAQQGLMNTEAFF. CDR3 DNA: TGCAGTGCTAGAGCCCAACAGGGGTTAATGAACACTGAAGCTTTCTTT.

This clonotype was seen at least ten times. The gene calls are TRBV30 and TRBJ1-1, with 8 bases that match TRBD1. V shed 3 bases and J 1 base; nucleotides not matched to a gene: 1. Germline lookup yields CDR1 GTSNPN and CDR2 SVGIG (reference sequence). CDR3 length equals 13 residues. As DNA, the CDR3 is TGTGCCTGGAGACAGGGGGGGAACACTGAAGCTTTCTTT. Its protein product is CAWRQGGNTEAFF.

At least ten counts were recorded for this clonotype. The genes are TRBV11-3 and TRBJ2-2; D is possibly TRBD2 (6 bases). The CDR3 consists of 15 residues. Germline loops: CDR1 SGHNT, CDR2 YENEEA. V was pared by 2 bases and J by 5 bases, with 12 bases between. The DNA of the CDR3 is TGTGCCAGCAGCTTATACGGGAGTAGGACCGGGGAGCTGTTTTTT. Protein: CASSLYGSRTGELFF.

This clonotype appeared many times. The CDR3 sequence: CATSRPRTGMHQPQHF. The CDR3 DNA follows: TGTGCCACCAGCAGACCTCGGACAGGGATGCATCAGCCCCAGCATTTT. J is TRBJ1-5 and V is TRBV15, with TRBD1 matching 8 bases. CDR1 is LNHNV and CDR2 is YYDKDF in the germline V gene (reference sequence). J was trimmed by 5 bases and V by 2 bases; bases with no gene match: 8. This CDR3 spans 16 amino acids.

This clonotype was seen repeatedly, ten times or more. V and J are TRBV12-3 or TRBV12-4 and TRBJ1-1; no reliable D call. This CDR3 has 13 residues. The ends were cut back, 1 base at V and 10 bases at J, with 13 bases in the middle. CDR3 loop: CASSLGASIPAFF. Written as DNA, the CDR3 is TGTGCCAGCAGTTTAGGGGCCAGCATTCCAGCTTTCTTT.

This clonotype was seen at least ten times. J is TRBJ1-3 and V is TRBV7-6; D is unresolved. This CDR3 is 11 amino acids long. With 7 bases removed from V and 7 bases from J, the gap between germline ends came to 8 bases. The germline gives CDR1 SGHVS, CDR2 FNYEAQ. DNA for the CDR3: TGTGCCAGCACCCCGGGGAACACCATATATTTT. Translation gives CASTPGNTIYF.

There are many counts of this clonotype. V is TRBV28 and J is TRBJ2-5, with D unresolved. V lost 5 bases and J 0 bases, leaving 7 bases between the germline ends. The CDR3 is 13 residues long. Germline V lookup: CDR1 MDHEN, CDR2 SYDVKM. Here the CDR3 reads CASSPTDQETQYF. The CDR3 nucleotides read TGTGCCAGCAGTCCGACGGACCAAGAGACCCAGTACTTC.

This clonotype was picked up many times. The chain links TRBV6-1 to TRBJ2-7; a possible D gene is TRBD1 (5 bases). Germline loops: CDR1 MNHNS, CDR2 SASEGT. This CDR3 has 14 amino acids. Trimming stripped 2 bases from V and 2 bases from J, with 10 bases between. The CDR3 DNA reads as TGTGCCAGCAGTGAACAGACAGTTACCTACGAGCAGTACTTC. It encodes CASSEQTVTYEQYF.

This clonotype was found many times. The DNA for the CDR3 is TGTGCCAGTTGGAGTTTCCAAGAGACCCAGTACTTC. It specifies CASWSFQETQYF. The J gene is TRBJ2-5, the V gene TRBV6-5; D gene uncertain. CDR1 is MNHEY, CDR2 SVGAGI, per germline. The CDR3 extends over 12 amino acids. The V and J ends lost 9 bases and 1 base respectively, with 9 bases between them.

This clonotype was detected many times. The chain uses TRBV6-2 or TRBV6-3 and TRBJ1-1; 9 bases align to TRBD1. CDR1 and CDR2 from the germline V gene are MNHEY and SVGEGT. This CDR3 comprises 15 residues. Trimming took 1 base from V and 7 from J; bases not matched to a gene: 7. CDR3 sequence reads: CASSYYYRGPGEAFF. The DNA for the CDR3 is TGTGCCAGCAGTTACTACTACAGGGGGCCGGGTGAAGCTTTCTTT.

In regard to this clonotype: Because it lacks the conserved phenylalanine or tryptophan at the end, this CDR3 is likely a read error. This chain links TRBV28 with TRBJ2-7; 7 nucleotides agree with TRBD2. The CDR3 has 15 amino acids. The ends lost 6 bases at V and 0 bases at J; junction bases unmatched: 8. The germline V gene encodes CDR1 MDHEN and CDR2 SYDVKM. The CDR3 protein is CASSTTSIRSYEQYL. CDR3 nucleotide sequence: TGTGCCAGCAGCACGACTAGCATCCGCTCCTACGAGCAGTACTTG.

This clonotype was seen ten or more times. The chain couples TRBV27 to TRBJ2-7; D is possibly TRBD2 (5 bases). This CDR3 has 12 amino acids. Trimming removed 4 bases from V and 7 bases from J, with 11 bases in between. The germline V gene has CDR1 MNHEY and CDR2 SMNVEV (reference sequence). The CDR3 sequence: CASSSGFSEQYF. CDR3 bases: TGTGCCAGCAGTTCGGGGTTTTCTGAGCAGTACTTC.

This clonotype was counted ten times or more. The CDR3 is CASSPRGVAGANQPQHF. The CDR3 DNA reads as TGTGCCAGCTCACCACGGGGTGTAGCAGGGGCAAATCAGCCCCAGCATTTT. This sequence joins TRBV18 and TRBJ1-5; maybe TRBD1 (6 bases). CDR3 length: 17 residues. Germline V CDR1 and CDR2: KGHSH, LQKENI. Trimming took 1 base from V and 4 from J, leaving 17 bases between them.

This clonotype was detected ten times or more. Written as DNA, the CDR3 is TGCAGTGCTAGAACAGGGGTCAAGACCCAGTACTTC. Amino acid sequence: CSARTGVKTQYF. The chain uses TRBV20-1 and TRBJ2-5; 7 bases are a match to TRBD1. The CDR3 covers 12 residues. V lost 2 bases to trimming and J lost 6 bases; unmatched junction nucleotides: 3. Germline V gene lookup returns CDR1 DFQATT and CDR2 SNEGSKA (reference sequence).

In its sample, this clonotype was seen many times. This sequence joins TRBV28 and TRBJ2-7, with no clear D. CDR1 MDHEN and CDR2 SYDVKM come from the germline V gene. Trimming took off 6 bases at V and 5 bases at J, with 20 bases between the two ends. The CDR3 totals 15 residues. CDR3 nucleotide sequence: TGTGCCAGCAGCAACCGAGACCCAAGCCGGGACGAGCAGTACTTC. Translated, it gives CASSNRDPSRDEQYF.

This clonotype was seen a handful of times. The V gene is TRBV11-2, the J gene TRBJ2-7, with TRBD2 matching over 8 bases. The junction had 9 bases not matched to a gene; V was cut back by 5 bases and J by 0 bases. The CDR3 has 16 amino acids. The germline gives CDR1 SGHAT, CDR2 FQNNGV. DNA of the CDR3: TGTGCCAGCAGCCCCGCGGGGGGACAAAGCTCCTACGAGCAGTACTTC. This gives the protein CASSPAGGQSSYEQYF. Full variable domain (missing parts from reference TRBV11-2 and TRBJ2-7): EAGVAQSPRYKIIEKRQSVAFWCNPISGHATLYWYQQILGQGPKLLIQFQNNGVVDDSQLPKDRFSAERLKGVDSTLKIQPAKLEDSAVYLCASSPAGGQSSYEQYFGPGTRLTVT.

This clonotype was seen repeatedly, ten times or more. The chain employs TRBV5-6 and TRBJ1-2; 9 nucleotides match TRBD1. V lost 7 bases and J lost 5; bases outside the gene matches: 6. The CDR3 runs 13 residues. Germline CDR1 and CDR2: SGHDT and YYEEEE. The CDR3 DNA is TGTGCCAGCGCCGACAGGGGGGAGTATGGCTACACCTTC. Translation gives CASADRGEYGYTF.

This clonotype was seen ten or more times. The V gene is TRBV3-1, the J gene TRBJ1-1; no clear D. V was shortened by 1 base and J by 6 bases, with 9 bases between the two germline ends. CDR3 length: 13 residues. CDR1 and CDR2 (germline): LGHDT, YNNKEL (reference sequence). This chain's CDR3 is CASSQAGFAEAFF. In DNA form, the CDR3 reads TGTGCCAGCAGCCAAGCAGGTTTCGCTGAAGCTTTCTTT.

This clonotype has ten or more counts. The genes are TRBV24-1 and TRBJ1-5; 7 positions agree with TRBD1. The CDR3 loop spans 16 amino acids. V gave up 4 bases and J gave up 5 bases; unmatched junction bases: 10. The germline CDR1 and CDR2 sequences are KGHDR and SFDVKD. In DNA form, the CDR3 reads TGTGCCACCAGTGACTCGACAGGGAACCCCCATCAGCCCCAGCATTTT. It encodes CATSDSTGNPHQPQHF.

The CDR3 DNA reads TGCGCCAGCAGCCCACGGACAGGGCTCTCTGGAAACACCATATATTTT. Amino acids: CASSPRTGLSGNTIYF. The chain has TRBV4-1 and TRBJ1-3, with TRBD1 matching 8 bases. The germline CDR1 and CDR2 sequences are MGHRA and YSYEKL. There are 16 residues in the CDR3. V was pared by 4 bases and J by 0 bases, with 5 bases of the junction left unmatched.

This clonotype appeared a few times. CDR3 in amino acids: CASSLRTGPNTGELFF. The CDR3 DNA reads TGCGCCAGCAGCCTTAGGACAGGGCCTAACACCGGGGAGCTGTTTTTT. This chain links TRBV4-1 with TRBJ2-2; the match to TRBD1 covers 8 bases. CDR1 is MGHRA, CDR2 YSYEKL, per germline. The ends lost 4 bases at V and 2 bases at J; junction bases unmatched: 6. The CDR3 runs 16 residues.

The DNA of the CDR3 is TGTGCCAGCAGTTGGGTAGCGGGAGAACAGGCCGGGGAGCTGTTTTTT. This codes for CASSWVAGEQAGELFF. The J gene is TRBJ2-2, the V gene TRBV6-5; 9 bases agree with TRBD2. After removal of 4 bases from V and 6 bases from J, the junction contained 9 bases not matched to a gene. Germline V lookup: CDR1 MNHEY, CDR2 SVGAGI. The CDR3 covers 16 residues.

This clonotype has just a few counts. In DNA form, the CDR3 reads TGTGCCAGTAACACCGGGACAGTGAACACTGAAGCTTTCTTT. Translated, it gives CASNTGTVNTEAFF. This chain links TRBV19 with TRBJ1-1; 7 nucleotides match TRBD1. The J segment lost 0 bases and the V segment lost 7 bases, leaving 5 bases of the junction unmatched. The CDR3 runs to 14 residues. Germline CDR1 LNHDA, CDR2 SQIVND (reference sequence).

V usage is TRBV20-1 and J usage is TRBJ2-1; 11 nucleotides match TRBD2. After removal of 2 bases from V and 8 bases from J, the junction contained 8 bases not matched to a gene. Germline CDR1 DFQATT, CDR2 SNEGSKA (reference sequence). This CDR3 contains 15 residues. CDR3 amino acids: CSARRPSGGSDEQFF. The CDR3 DNA reads TGCAGTGCTAGACGTCCTAGCGGGGGGTCTGATGAGCAGTTCTTC.

This clonotype was detected ten times or more. V usage is TRBV12-3 or TRBV12-4 and J usage is TRBJ1-5, with unresolved D. The CDR3 consists of 13 residues. V lost 6 bases, J lost 7 bases, and 13 bases lay in between. The CDR3 DNA is TGTGCCAGCAGCCTCCTCTCCGGCCAGCCCCAGCATTTT. It yields the protein CASSLLSGQPQHF.

This clonotype was seen ten or more times. CDR3 in amino acids: CASSLEPGQGAKTQYF. CDR3 nucleotides: TGTGCCAGCAGCTTAGAACCGGGACAGGGGGCCAAGACCCAGTACTTC. The chain is built from TRBV11-2 and TRBJ2-5; 12 bases are a match to TRBD1. V gave up 0 bases and J gave up 6 bases; unmatched junction bases: 5. Germline V gene sequence: CDR1 SGHAT, CDR2 FQNNGV. The CDR3 runs 16 residues.

The DNA of the CDR3 is TGTGCCAGCAGTAGGACAGGGGTCAACTATGGCTACACCTTC. Translation gives CASSRTGVNYGYTF. The chain carries TRBV6-1 and TRBJ1-2; TRBD1 aligns across 9 bases. There are 14 residues in the CDR3. CDR1 and CDR2 (germline): MNHNS, SASEGT. J lost 2 bases, V lost 5 bases, and 3 bases had no gene match.

This clonotype showed up many times. The chain joins TRBV6-1 to TRBJ1-5; 9 bases are shared with TRBD1. The germline gives CDR1 MNHNS, CDR2 SASEGT. There are 14 residues in the CDR3. V was pared by 3 bases and J by 13 bases, with 10 bases of the junction left unmatched. In DNA form, the CDR3 reads TGTGCCAGCAGTGACGACAGGGGGGGAAATCCTCAGCATTTT. It specifies CASSDDRGGNPQHF.

This clonotype was seen at least ten times. V is TRBV28 and J is TRBJ2-4, with D unclear. This CDR3 is 14 amino acids long. V was trimmed by 5 bases and J by 9 bases, leaving 17 bases between them. Germline values: CDR1 MDHEN, CDR2 SYDVKM. CDR3 sequence reads: CASSPVEWEGIQYF. The CDR3, as DNA: TGTGCCAGCAGTCCCGTGGAGTGGGAAGGCATTCAGTACTTC.

This clonotype was counted at least ten times. This chain connects TRBV13 to TRBJ1-5; D gene ambiguous. Germline V gene lookup returns CDR1 PRHDT and CDR2 FYEKMQ (reference sequence). V was clipped by 5 bases and J by 3 bases, with 11 bases between them. This CDR3 has 14 amino acids. The DNA for the CDR3 is TGTGCCAGCAGCCTTGGACGGCCCAATCAGCCCCAGCATTTT. Its protein product is CASSLGRPNQPQHF.